Below are 3 T cell receptor beta chains sequenced from a single sample in a study of radiotherapy plus CTLA-4 blockade in lung cancer. Profiling relied on immunoSEQ multiplex PCR, and the TCRdb table lists in-frame clones only, not all of them. Among around 65,000 clones listed, 70% to 85% were seen once. The source was peripheral blood, collected from a patient treated with radiotherapy plus ipilimumab. These receptors were taken from a human donor with non-small cell lung cancer who had a complete response to radiotherapy plus ipilimumab.

In its sample, this clone was seen once. V and J are TRBV19 and TRBJ1-5; D gene ambiguous. Germline CDR1 reads LNHDA; CDR2 reads SQIVND (reference sequence). The CDR3 is made up of 14 amino acids. Between the trimmed V and J ends, which lost 3 bases and 2 bases, there was a span of 8 bases. This chain's CDR3 is CASSIPLGNQPQHF. The CDR3 DNA sequence: TGTGCCAGTAGTATCCCACTAGGCAATCAGCCCCAGCATTTT.

This clone was seen only a few times. J is TRBJ2-1 and V is TRBV19, with 10 bases lining up with TRBD2. V dropped 5 bases and J dropped 3; count of bases not matched to a gene: 7. This CDR3 region has 16 residues. Per the germline V gene, CDR1 is LNHDA and CDR2 is SQIVND (reference sequence). The CDR3 region has the DNA TGTGCCAGTAGTGGGTGGCTAGCGGGAGTCTACAATGAGCAGTTCTTC. It codes for CASSGWLAGVYNEQFF.

This clone came up once. The chain employs TRBV5-4 and TRBJ1-4, with a weak D call TRBD1 (6 bases). Per germline, CDR1 SGHNT and CDR2 YYREEE (reference sequence). The CDR3 consists of 19 residues. The germline V and J ends were trimmed by 4 bases and 1 base, with 23 bases remaining between them. The CDR3 region has the DNA TGTGCCAGCAGCAGCGGAGTGGGGGGGCCAGGAGGAACTAATGAAAAACTGTTTTTT. Protein product: CASSSGVGGPGGTNEKLFF.